This TCR beta chain derives from a study of naive and memory T cell subsets. Germline values: CDR1 MNHEY, CDR2 SMNVEV (reference sequence). This CDR3 is built from 18 residues. J gave up 1 base and V 2 bases, and 8 bases lay outside the gene matches. Study-level results: Diversity fell and Gini index rose from naive through CM, EM, EMRA.

The beta constant-region primer was an equimolar mix of two oligonucleotides covering TRBC1 and TRBC2. Ligated cDNA was amplified by four rounds of PCR with nested alpha and beta constant-region primers and SP2. MiXCR, run by TCRdb on the UMI-ligation and nested PCR reads, gives a single entry per CDR3 protein. The table includes roughly 80,000 distinct CDR3 sequences, approximately 10% detected once. CD4+ T cell IFNgamma after overnight CMV lysate exposure gave donor CMV status. The sample holds many counts of this clonotype. Its antigen is unknown. The material sequenced was naive CD8+ T cells from blood. The receptor was isolated from a human donor in good health. The chain uses TRBV27 and TRBJ2-3; 11 nucleotides align to TRBD2. The CDR3 spells CASSLGTSGTLGTDTQYF. In DNA, the CDR3 is TGTGCCAGCAGTTTAGGGACTAGCGGAACTCTCGGCACAGATACGCAGTATTTT.